The 24 T cell receptor beta chains listed next were all sequenced from one sample in a study of T-cell memory formation after mild COVID-19. TCRdb reprocessed the 5' RACE reads via MiXCR and lists one record per CDR3 protein. The sample records roughly 400,000 distinct CDR3 sequences, about a sixth being singletons. The material sequenced was PBMCs or a T cell subset sorted from them (not recorded which). These receptor sequences come from a man aged 18 to 30 who had mild COVID-19 (a few samples of this study predate the infection). Cell type and time point are not known.

This chain connects TRBV4-3 to TRBJ2-7; D could derive from TRBD1 or TRBD2 (7 bases each). Trimming took 0 bases from V and 4 from J, leaving 22 bases between them. The CDR3 is 18 amino acids. The germline gives CDR1 LGHNA, CDR2 YSLEER. CDR3 amino acids: CASSQDQGDGGLAYEQYF. The DNA for the CDR3 is TGCGCCAGCAGCCAAGATCAGGGGGACGGGGGGCTCGCTTACGAGCAGTACTTC.

This clonotype was seen a few times. The V call is TRBV19, the J call TRBJ2-3, with D tentatively TRBD1 or TRBD2 (5 bases each). CDR3 size: 15 residues. V was clipped by 5 bases and J by 2 bases, with 14 bases between them. CDR1 is LNHDA and CDR2 is SQIVND in the germline V gene (reference sequence). This CDR3 reads CASSLGVVHTDTQYF. CDR3 coding DNA: TGTGCCAGTAGTTTGGGGGTCGTCCACACAGATACGCAGTATTTT.

This chain connects TRBV11-2 to TRBJ2-1; D remains ambiguous. CDR3 length: 13 residues. Germline CDR1 SGHAT, CDR2 FQNNGV. The ends were cut back, 4 bases at V and 5 bases at J, with 9 bases in the middle. The DNA of the CDR3 is TGTGCCAGCAGCTCCGGGTTCGACAATGAGCAGTTCTTC. This encodes CASSSGFDNEQFF.

The chain combines TRBV6-5 with TRBJ2-5; D remains unclear. Germline loops: CDR1 MNHEY, CDR2 SVGAGI. This CDR3 region has 15 residues. V lost 2 bases and J lost 5, with 15 bases in between. The DNA of the CDR3 is TGTGCCAGCAGTTACCAACCAGCCACCCGGGAGACCCAGTACTTC. This codes for CASSYQPATRETQYF.

The chain is built from TRBV7-8 and TRBJ1-5, with D tentatively TRBD1 (5 bases). Trimming took 4 bases from V and 5 from J, leaving 6 bases between them. The CDR3 contains 12 residues. The germline V gene encodes CDR1 SGHVS and CDR2 FQNEAQ. CDR3 residues: CASSSTDQPQHF. CDR3 in DNA: TGTGCCAGCAGCTCGACAGATCAGCCCCAGCATTTT. Based on the CDR3 plus reference TRBV7-8 and TRBJ1-5, the full variable domain is GAGVSQSPRYKVAKRGQDVALRCDPISGHVSLFWYQQALGQGPEFLTYFQNEAQLDKSGLPSDRFFAERPEGSVSTLKIQRTQQEDSAVYLCASSSTDQPQHFGDGTRLSIL.

This clonotype was seen ten or more times. The rearrangement uses TRBV15 and TRBJ2-3; tentatively, D is TRBD1 (5 bases). The CDR3 is 15 amino acids. Germline lookup yields CDR1 LNHNV and CDR2 YYDKDF (reference sequence). V lost 0 bases and J lost 2, with 9 bases in between. The CDR3 loop reads CATSREDRATDTQYF. In nucleotides, the CDR3 is TGTGCCACCAGCAGAGAAGACAGAGCCACAGATACGCAGTATTTT.

This clonotype was recorded a few times. The rearrangement links TRBV29-1 to TRBJ1-1; D is unclear. V dropped 1 base and J dropped 6 bases, with 9 bases sitting between them. This CDR3 spans 12 amino acids. Germline V gives CDR1 SQVTM, CDR2 ANQGSEA. The CDR3 protein is CSVEGIDPEAFF. CDR3 sequence (DNA): TGCAGCGTTGAAGGCATCGACCCTGAAGCTTTCTTT.

The chain combines TRBV11-1 with TRBJ2-3; 8 positions agree with TRBD2. V was pared by 3 bases and J by 2 bases, with 7 bases of the junction left unmatched. The CDR3 spans 16 residues. Germline assignment: CDR1 SGHAT and CDR2 FQDESV (reference sequence). DNA of the CDR3: TGTGCCAGCAGCTTGGCGGGCGGGGGGCTCACAGATACGCAGTATTTT. Translating gives CASSLAGGGLTDTQYF.

The chain joins TRBV7-2 to TRBJ2-1; TRBD2 matches 7 bases. V gave up 5 bases and J gave up 9 bases; unmatched junction bases: 7. CDR3 length equals 13 residues. Germline values: CDR1 SGHTA, CDR2 FQGNSA. In nucleotides, the CDR3 is TGTGCCAGCAGCCTCGGACTAGTCCGTGAGCAGTTCTTC. It encodes CASSLGLVREQFF.

The CDR3 nucleotides are TGCGCCAGCAGCCAAAGCCGTTACACCGGGGAGCTGTTTTTT. Translation: CASSQSRYTGELFF. V is TRBV4-3 and J is TRBJ2-2; no clear D gene. The length of the CDR3 is 14 residues. Germline V gene data show CDR1 as LGHNA and CDR2 as YSLEER. Deletions cut 2 bases from V and 3 bases from J, with 7 bases between.

This chain uses TRBV27 with TRBJ2-7; 7 bases agree with TRBD1. Losses at the gene ends were 5 bases for V and 3 bases for J; bases not matched to a gene: 7. CDR3 size: 14 residues. The germline gives CDR1 MNHEY, CDR2 SMNVEV (reference sequence). Written as DNA, the CDR3 is TGTGCCAGCAGTCCCTCCGACAGGGTCTACGAGCAGTACGTC. It specifies CASSPSDRVYEQYV.

The chain couples TRBV7-6 to TRBJ2-5; the D gene could be TRBD1 or TRBD2 (6 bases each). The CDR3 totals 16 residues. Deletions cut 7 bases from V and 5 bases from J, with 23 bases between. The germline V gene encodes CDR1 SGHVS and CDR2 FNYEAQ. In nucleotides, the CDR3 is TGTGCCAGCATAGGGGGGATTCACCGCACGGAGGAGACCCAGTACTTC. Protein: CASIGGIHRTEETQYF. Variable domain in full (rest from reference TRBV7-6 and TRBJ2-5): GAGVSQSPRYKVTKRGQDVALRCDPISGHVSLYWYRQALGQGPEFLTYFNYEAQQDKSGLPNDRFSAERPEGSISTLTIQRTEQRDSAMYRCASIGGIHRTEETQYFGPGTRLLVL.

The chain joins TRBV24-1 to TRBJ2-1, with 9 bases lining up with TRBD1. This CDR3 is 16 amino acids long. Trimming removed 2 bases from V and 7 bases from J; junction bases left unmatched: 8. CDR1 is KGHDR and CDR2 is SFDVKD in the germline V gene. The CDR3 nucleotides read TGTGCCACCAGTGATTCCGACAGGGGGTTTTTGAATGAGCAGTTCTTC. Its translation: CATSDSDRGFLNEQFF.

The rearrangement links TRBV7-2 to TRBJ2-5, with D possibly matching TRBD2 (6 bases). Deletions cut 2 bases from V and 5 bases from J, with 12 bases between. Germline V lookup: CDR1 SGHTA, CDR2 FQGNSA. This CDR3 has 14 residues. The CDR3 DNA reads as TGTGCCAGCAGCTTAAACGGACTATCGGAGACCCAGTACTTC. Its protein is CASSLNGLSETQYF. Using reference TRBV7-2 and TRBJ2-5 for the parts outside the CDR3, the full variable domain is GAGVSQSPSNKVTEKGKDVELRCDPISGHTALYWYRQSLGQGLEFLIYFQGNSAPDKSGLPSDRFSAERTGGSVSTLTIQRTQQEDSAVYLCASSLNGLSETQYFGPGTRLLVL.

This clonotype came up a few times. The chain has TRBV5-1 and TRBJ2-1; 7 positions agree with TRBD1. Germline CDR1 is SGHRS and CDR2 is YFSETQ. The CDR3 totals 16 residues. V dropped 4 bases and J dropped 3; count of bases not matched to a gene: 10. The CDR3 region has the DNA TGCGCCAGCAGCCCTCGACAGGGTACTGTCTACAATGAGCAGTTCTTC. This translates into CASSPRQGTVYNEQFF.

The sample holds many counts of this clonotype. The rearrangement uses TRBV18 and TRBJ1-1; the match to TRBD1 covers 7 bases. CDR1 and CDR2 from the germline V gene are KGHSH and LQKENI. The V gene end was trimmed by 5 bases and the J gene end by 2 bases; junction bases not matched to a gene: 5. The CDR3 sequence is 14 residues long. CDR3 DNA sequence: TGTGCCAGCTCAGCCGGGACAGATAACACTGAAGCTTTCTTT. Residues: CASSAGTDNTEAFF.

This clonotype occurred many times. This chain uses TRBV11-2 with TRBJ2-2; D is undetermined. Germline V lookup: CDR1 SGHAT, CDR2 FQNNGV. Trimming took off 5 bases at V and 6 bases at J, with 7 bases between the two ends. The CDR3 is 12 amino acids. The CDR3 sequence is CASSLGSGELFF. CDR3 sequence (DNA): TGTGCCAGCAGCCTGGGGTCCGGGGAGCTGTTTTTT.

This clonotype occurred a few times. The chain employs TRBV7-2 and TRBJ2-7; the D call may be TRBD1 or TRBD2 (5 bases each). Trimming removed 5 bases from V and 4 bases from J, with 12 bases in between. CDR1 and CDR2 (germline): SGHTA, FQGNSA. The CDR3 runs 13 residues. The CDR3 coding sequence is TGTGCCAGCAGCCCCCGGGACCGTTACGAGCAGTACTTC. It translates to CASSPRDRYEQYF.

The chain joins TRBV11-2 to TRBJ1-6; perhaps TRBD1 as D (5 bases). CDR1 SGHAT and CDR2 FQNNGV come from the germline V gene. CDR3 length: 14 amino acids. Trimming removed 3 bases from V and 8 bases from J, with 11 bases in between. In DNA form, the CDR3 reads TGTGCCAGCAGCTTGGGACGGGGGGATTCACCCCTCCACTTT. Its translation is CASSLGRGDSPLHF.

This clonotype was found a few times. The chain links TRBV6-2 or TRBV6-3 to TRBJ1-1, with D uncertain. From germline, CDR1 is MNHEY and CDR2 SVGEGT. CDR3 length equals 13 residues. Trimming took 1 base from V and 2 from J, leaving 5 bases between them. CDR3 region: CASSYWANTEAFF. DNA of the CDR3: TGTGCCAGCAGTTACTGGGCTAACACTGAAGCTTTCTTT.

The J gene is TRBJ2-2, the V gene TRBV7-9, with D tentatively TRBD1 or TRBD2 (6 bases each). This CDR3 contains 13 residues. CDR1 is SEHNR, CDR2 FQNEAQ, per germline (reference sequence). The V end lost 6 bases, the J end lost 4 bases, and 9 bases lay between the germline ends. The CDR3 nucleotides read TGTGCCAGCAGAGGAGGGGGCACCGGGGAGCTGTTTTTT. Protein product: CASRGGGTGELFF.

The sample holds a few counts of this clonotype. V and J are TRBV28 and TRBJ2-7, with D perhaps matching TRBD2 (6 bases). This CDR3 spans 13 amino acids. Germline V gene lookup returns CDR1 MDHEN and CDR2 SYDVKM. V was trimmed by 3 bases and J by 5 bases, leaving 11 bases between them. The CDR3 spells CASSFGGLDEQYV. The CDR3 DNA sequence: TGTGCCAGCAGTTTTGGGGGGTTAGACGAGCAGTACGTC.

The rearrangement uses TRBV12-3 or TRBV12-4 and TRBJ1-2; no firm D call. The V gene lost 2 bases and the J gene lost 4 bases, with 8 bases spanning the gap. The CDR3 is 13 residues long. CDR3 in DNA: TGTGCCAGCAGTTTACTGGCTGGCTATGGCTACACCTTC. This gives the protein CASSLLAGYGYTF.

The V and J genes are TRBV10-3 and TRBJ2-3, with D perhaps matching TRBD1 (6 bases). The germline V and J ends were trimmed by 6 bases and 0 bases, with 13 bases remaining between them. CDR1 ENHRY and CDR2 SYGVKD come from the germline V gene. The CDR3 has 15 residues. The CDR3 bases are TGTGCCATCAGCATACAGGGATCTAGCACAGATACGCAGTATTTT. Translating gives CAISIQGSSTDTQYF.